Presented here are 25 T cell receptor beta chains from one specimen sequenced in a study of response to subunit inactivated influenza vaccine. TCRdb analysed the RT-PCR reads with MiXCR anew, one entry per CDR3 protein. The repertoire holds under 500,000 distinct CDR3 sequences, with around 9.9% as singletons. Sequences were derived from PBMCs from blood, sampled about 40 days after vaccination. The receptors come from a man aged 45-60 years who received an inactivated influenza vaccine.

The rearrangement links TRBV7-3 to TRBJ2-5; D could derive from TRBD1 or TRBD2 (5 bases each). Trimming removed 1 base from V and 0 bases from J, with 12 bases in between. The CDR3 consists of 16 residues. Looked up from germline, CDR1 is SGHTA and CDR2 is FQGTGA. The CDR3 coding sequence is TGTGCCAGCAGCTTAAGGGGCGAGGGGAACCAAGAGACCCAGTACTTC. This sequence encodes CASSLRGEGNQETQYF.

This clonotype came up a few times. V usage is TRBV20-1 and J usage is TRBJ2-7; 9 positions match TRBD1. The CDR3 length is 13 residues. CDR1 and CDR2 from the germline V gene are DFQATT and SNEGSKA (reference sequence). V was clipped by 7 bases and J by 0 bases; unmatched bases: 4. CDR3 DNA sequence: TGCAGTGTCGACAGGGGGACCTCCTACGAGCAGTACTTC. Protein sequence: CSVDRGTSYEQYF.

This chain joins TRBV20-1 and TRBJ1-6; D gene uncertain. The CDR3 consists of 14 residues. Trimming pared 6 bases from V and 9 bases from J, leaving 18 bases between. Germline values: CDR1 DFQATT, CDR2 SNEGSKA (reference sequence). CDR3 in DNA: TGCAGTGCACCCGGCGGCCAAGGGAGTTCACCCCTCCACTTT. Protein sequence: CSAPGGQGSSPLHF.

The chain is built from TRBV18 and TRBJ2-7; perhaps D is TRBD1 or TRBD2 (5 bases each). The CDR3 covers 13 residues. Trimming took 2 bases from V and 5 from J, leaving 10 bases between them. Per germline, CDR1 KGHSH and CDR2 LQKENI. CDR3 region: CASSPGGSDEQYF. The CDR3 nucleotides read TGTGCCAGCTCACCAGGGGGAAGTGACGAGCAGTACTTC.

J is TRBJ2-3 and V is TRBV4-3; D is uncertain. This CDR3 is built from 15 residues. The V gene's germline CDR1 is LGHNA and CDR2 YSLEER. The ends were cut back, 2 bases at V and 0 bases at J, with 9 bases in the middle. As DNA, the CDR3 is TGCGCCAGCAGCCAACTATTCGAGAGCACAGATACGCAGTATTTT. It translates to CASSQLFESTDTQYF.

This clonotype was counted between two and nine times. CDR3 nucleotides: TGTGCCAGCAGCCCGAGCACGGGGGCAGGTTCACCCCTCCACTTT. It specifies CASSPSTGAGSPLHF. The rearrangement uses TRBV7-2 and TRBJ1-6, with D possibly TRBD1 on 6 matching bases. CDR1 is SGHTA, CDR2 FQGNSA, per germline. V was shortened by 5 bases and J by 9 bases, with 17 bases between the two germline ends. The CDR3 runs to 15 residues.

This clonotype was seen a handful of times. The chain joins TRBV6-2 or TRBV6-3 to TRBJ1-1; D uncertain. Between the trimmed V and J ends, which lost 5 bases and 1 base, there was a span of 5 bases. Germline lookup yields CDR1 MNHEY and CDR2 SVGEGT. The CDR3 is 12 residues long. The CDR3 reads CASSPENTEAFF. The CDR3 DNA reads as TGTGCCAGCAGTCCCGAGAACACTGAAGCTTTCTTT.

The V gene is TRBV12-3 or TRBV12-4, the J gene TRBJ2-1, with no clear D. The CDR3 is 13 amino acids. V was pared by 5 bases and J by 5 bases, with 10 bases between. The CDR3 protein is CASSPGENNEQFF. In DNA, the CDR3 is TGTGCCAGCAGTCCCGGAGAGAACAATGAGCAGTTCTTC.

This clonotype was picked up a small number of times. The chain is built from TRBV4-3 and TRBJ2-6; 10 nucleotides agree with TRBD2. Looked up from germline, CDR1 is LGHNA and CDR2 is YSLEER. The CDR3 runs to 18 residues. Trimming took 1 base from V and 2 from J; bases not matched to a gene: 5. CDR3 in amino acids: CASSQVSGRIAGANVLTF. The CDR3 DNA sequence: TGCGCCAGCAGCCAAGTTAGCGGGAGGATCGCTGGGGCCAACGTCCTGACTTTC.

CDR3 nucleotides: TGTGCCAGCAGCGCGGGGGGAGCAGATACGCAGTATTTT. This codes for CASSAGGADTQYF. The V gene is TRBV7-8, the J gene TRBJ2-3, with 8 bases lining up with TRBD2. Per germline, CDR1 SGHVS and CDR2 FQNEAQ. This CDR3 has 13 amino acids. The V gene end was trimmed by 5 bases and the J gene end by 4 bases; junction bases not matched to a gene: 2.

The CDR3 region has the DNA TGTGCCAGCAGTACGGCCAGGAACCTTATGGGCGGGGAGCTGTTTTTT. It encodes CASSTARNLMGGELFF. The V and J genes are TRBV12-3 or TRBV12-4 and TRBJ2-2; D unclear. V was shortened by 5 bases and J by 7 bases, with 20 bases between the two germline ends. The CDR3 runs 16 residues.

This clonotype has only a few counts. V is TRBV20-1 and J is TRBJ2-1, with 13 bases aligning to TRBD2. CDR1 and CDR2 (germline): DFQATT, SNEGSKA (reference sequence). The CDR3 totals 16 residues. With V trimmed by 2 bases and J by 6 bases, 7 bases remained unmatched. CDR3 protein: CSARKGLAGKSNEQFF. The CDR3 DNA reads TGCAGTGCTAGAAAGGGACTAGCGGGAAAGTCCAATGAGCAGTTCTTC.

A few counts support this clonotype. This sequence joins TRBV5-1 and TRBJ1-6; 12 bases fit TRBD1. Germline V CDR1 and CDR2: SGHRS, YFSETQ. The CDR3 runs 18 residues. V trimming: 0 bases; J trimming: 1 base; junction bases outside the gene matches: 2. CDR3: CASSLAGQGASYNSPLHF. CDR3 DNA: TGCGCCAGCAGCTTGGCGGGACAGGGGGCGTCCTATAATTCACCCCTCCACTTT.

This clonotype was seen at least ten times. The chain has TRBV28 and TRBJ1-2; D gene uncertain. Trimming took 6 bases from V and 1 from J, leaving 6 bases between them. The V gene's germline CDR1 is MDHEN and CDR2 SYDVKM. This CDR3 is built from 12 residues. The CDR3, as DNA: TGTGCCAGCAGCTTCCTTAACTATGGCTACACCTTC. Its protein product is CASSFLNYGYTF.

The chain employs TRBV11-2 and TRBJ1-2; no definite D call. V was pared by 0 bases and J by 3 bases, with 8 bases between. CDR1 and CDR2 (germline): SGHAT, FQNNGV. This CDR3 comprises 14 residues. The CDR3 nucleotides are TGTGCCAGCAGCTTAGAGGGTAGAGACTATGGCTACACCTTC. Its protein product is CASSLEGRDYGYTF.

This clonotype came up many times. J is TRBJ1-1 and V is TRBV7-9; no clear D. Trimming stripped 5 bases from V and 5 bases from J, with 9 bases between. Germline V CDR1 and CDR2: SEHNR, FQNEAQ (reference sequence). This CDR3 region has 12 residues. DNA for the CDR3: TGTGCCAGCAGCCCTTGGGTGACTGAAGCTTTCTTT. Translated, it gives CASSPWVTEAFF.

The chain uses TRBV5-5 and TRBJ1-5; 8 bases map to TRBD1. There are 16 residues in the CDR3. With 4 bases clipped from V and 2 bases from J, the junction kept 8 bases outside the gene matches. The germline V gene has CDR1 SGHKS and CDR2 YYEKEE (reference sequence). The CDR3 loop reads CASSKDRGPGNQPQHF. In DNA, the CDR3 is TGTGCCAGCAGCAAAGACAGGGGACCCGGCAATCAGCCCCAGCATTTT. The entire variable domain, with the rest obtained from reference TRBV5-5 and TRBJ1-5, is as follows: DAGVTQSPTHLIKTRGQQVTLRCSPISGHKSVSWYQQVLGQGPQFIFQYYEKEERGRGNFPDRFSARQFPNYSSELNVNALLLGDSALYLCASSKDRGPGNQPQHFGDGTRLSIL.

In this sample, this clonotype turned up a few times. V usage is TRBV19 and J usage is TRBJ2-2; D unclear. Trimming left V 1 base short and J 6 bases short, with 6 bases between. From germline, CDR1 is LNHDA and CDR2 SQIVND (reference sequence). CDR3 length: 13 amino acids. CDR3 sequence: CASSIVHAGELFF. As DNA, the CDR3 is TGTGCCAGTAGTATAGTTCACGCCGGGGAGCTGTTTTTT.

This clonotype was counted ten times or more. The chain combines TRBV29-1 with TRBJ2-5; D call uncertain. Germline V gives CDR1 SQVTM, CDR2 ANQGSEA. This CDR3 has 12 residues. V was trimmed by 3 bases and J by 0 bases, leaving 5 bases between them. The CDR3 loop is CSVDLYQETQYF. CDR3 sequence (DNA): TGCAGCGTTGACCTGTACCAAGAGACCCAGTACTTC.

This clonotype showed up just a few times. This chain uses TRBV12-3 or TRBV12-4 with TRBJ2-7; 10 nucleotides match TRBD1. Losses at the gene ends were 4 bases for V and 5 bases for J; bases not matched to a gene: 8. The CDR3 is made up of 15 amino acids. Here the CDR3 reads CASSSREGQGHEQYF. In nucleotides, the CDR3 is TGTGCCAGCAGTTCAAGAGAGGGACAGGGGCACGAGCAGTACTTC.

This clonotype appeared a few times. The V call is TRBV6-2 or TRBV6-3, the J call TRBJ1-5; D not resolved. V was clipped by 0 bases and J by 5 bases, with 5 bases between them. Germline assignment: CDR1 MNHEY and CDR2 SVGEGT. The CDR3 is 13 residues long. The CDR3 region has the DNA TGTGCCAGCAGTTACTCGACGCATCAGCCCCAGCATTTT. It encodes CASSYSTHQPQHF.

This clonotype was observed at least ten times. The rearrangement links TRBV10-3 to TRBJ2-1, with 10 bases matching TRBD2. CDR3 size: 18 residues. V shed 3 bases, J shed 4 bases, and the junction held 12 bases outside the gene matches. CDR1 is ENHRY, CDR2 SYGVKD, per germline. Written as DNA, the CDR3 is TGTGCCATCAGTGACTCTAGCGGGAGATCCGTGGGGTACAATGAGCAGTTCTTC. This translates into CAISDSSGRSVGYNEQFF.

V and J are TRBV3-1 and TRBJ2-7, with TRBD2 matching over 8 bases. Trimming removed 1 base from V and 3 bases from J; junction bases left unmatched: 5. This CDR3 region has 15 residues. Germline loops: CDR1 LGHDT, CDR2 YNNKEL (reference sequence). The CDR3 spells CASSQVGRGFYEQYF. The CDR3 DNA follows: TGTGCCAGCAGCCAAGTCGGGAGGGGATTCTACGAGCAGTACTTC.

The rearrangement links TRBV7-9 to TRBJ1-2; 9 nucleotides agree with TRBD1. This CDR3 contains 15 residues. Germline V gene sequence: CDR1 SEHNR, CDR2 FQNEAQ (reference sequence). J gave up 1 base and V 1 base, and 1 base lay outside the gene matches. CDR3 protein: CASSLGQGVNYGYTF. In DNA form, the CDR3 reads TGTGCCAGCAGCTTAGGACAGGGGGTTAACTATGGCTACACCTTC.

The V call is TRBV7-6, the J call TRBJ2-7; a possible D gene is TRBD1 (6 bases). Between the trimmed V and J ends, which lost 1 base and 3 bases, there was a span of 13 bases. Germline values: CDR1 SGHVS, CDR2 FNYEAQ. The CDR3 has 15 residues. The CDR3 spells CASSLGQGMGYEQYF. The DNA of the CDR3 is TGTGCCAGCAGCTTAGGTCAGGGGATGGGCTACGAGCAGTACTTC.